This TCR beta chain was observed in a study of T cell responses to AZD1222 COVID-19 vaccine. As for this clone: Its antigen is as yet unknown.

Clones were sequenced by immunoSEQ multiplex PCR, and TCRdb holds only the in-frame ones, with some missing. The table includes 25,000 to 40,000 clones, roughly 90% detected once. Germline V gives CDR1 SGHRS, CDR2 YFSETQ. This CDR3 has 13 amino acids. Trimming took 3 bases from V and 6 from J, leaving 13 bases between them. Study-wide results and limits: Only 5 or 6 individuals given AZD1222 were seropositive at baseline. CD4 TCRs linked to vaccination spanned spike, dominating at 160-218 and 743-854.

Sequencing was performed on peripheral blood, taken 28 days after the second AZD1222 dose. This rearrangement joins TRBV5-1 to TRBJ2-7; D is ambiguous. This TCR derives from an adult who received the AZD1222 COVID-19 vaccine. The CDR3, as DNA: TGCGCCAGCAGCTCCGCCGGCTACTCCGAGCAGTACTTC. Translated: CASSSAGYSEQYF. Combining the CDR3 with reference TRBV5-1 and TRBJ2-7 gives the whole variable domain KAGVTQTPRYLIKTRGQQVTLSCSPISGHRSVSWYQQTPGQGLQFLFEYFSETQRNKGNFPGRFSGRQFSNSRSEMNVSTLELGDSALYLCASSSAGYSEQYFGPGTRLTVT.